This TCR beta chain emerged from a study of T cells in Graves' hyperthyroidism and ophthalmopathy. Amplification of TCR beta CDR3 regions used RNA as the template. The HTBI primer set was used in a first-round RT-PCR of the TCR CDR3. TCRdb re-derived calls from the multiplex PCR reads in MiXCR, one entry per CDR3 protein. The sample contains around 720,000 distinct CDR3 sequences, roughly a third of which appear only once. Regarding the study as a whole: Blood also contained most expanded thyroid clonotypes above 0.001.

CDR3 length equals 14 residues. The ends were cut back, 3 bases at V and 2 bases at J, with 10 bases in the middle. Per the germline V gene, CDR1 is SNHLY and CDR2 is FYNNEI. The study excluded patients with uncontrolled infection, other autoimmune disease, pregnancy or lactation. This clonotype was seen repeatedly, ten times or more. Its antigen is unknown. The source of this sequence is a woman aged 40 to 55 with Graves' hyperthyroidism. The material sequenced was blood. This sequence joins TRBV2 and TRBJ1-1; D remains unclear. The CDR3 sequence is CASSDTVPNTEAFF. In DNA, the CDR3 is TGTGCCAGCAGTGACACAGTTCCCAACACTGAAGCTTTCTTT.